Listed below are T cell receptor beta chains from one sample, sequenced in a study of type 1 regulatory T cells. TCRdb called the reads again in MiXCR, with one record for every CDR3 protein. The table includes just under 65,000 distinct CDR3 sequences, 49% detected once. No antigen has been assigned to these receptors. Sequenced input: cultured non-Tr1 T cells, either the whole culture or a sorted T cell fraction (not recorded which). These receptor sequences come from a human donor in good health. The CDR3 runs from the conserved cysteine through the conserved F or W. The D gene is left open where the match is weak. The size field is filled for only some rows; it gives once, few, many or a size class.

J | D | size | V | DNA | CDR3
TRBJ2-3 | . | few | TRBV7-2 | TGTGCCAGCAGCTTCGGGGACAACCAAGATACGCAGTATTTT | CASSFGDNQDTQYF
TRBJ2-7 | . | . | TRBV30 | TGTGCCTGGAGTGGAACTGGCTACGAGCAGTACTTC | CAWSGTGYEQYF
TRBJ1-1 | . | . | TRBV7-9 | TGTGCCAGCAGTTTACAGGAAGAAACTGAAGCTTTCTTT | CASSLQEETEAFF
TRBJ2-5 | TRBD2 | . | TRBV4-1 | TGCGCCAGCAGCCAAGATCCCAACCTAGCGGGGGGCCAAGAGACCCAGTACTTC | CASSQDPNLAGGQETQYF
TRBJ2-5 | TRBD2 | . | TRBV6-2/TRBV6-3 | TGTGCCAGCAGTTACTACGCGGGGGGAGAGACCCAGTACTTC | CASSYYAGGETQYF
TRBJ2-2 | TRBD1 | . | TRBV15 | TGTGCCACCAGCATGGGGACAGGGGCTGGCACCGGGGAGCTGTTTTTT | CATSMGTGAGTGELFF
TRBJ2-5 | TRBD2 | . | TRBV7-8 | TGTGCCAGCAGCCGGGGACTAGCTGAAGAGACCCAGTACTTC | CASSRGLAEETQYF
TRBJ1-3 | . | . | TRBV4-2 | TGTGCCAGCAGCCAAGATTGGCTTTCTGGAAACACCATATATTTT | CASSQDWLSGNTIYF
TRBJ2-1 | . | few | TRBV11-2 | TGTGCCAGCAGCCCCTCCCGAGCGGGCCAACGCGGTGAGCAGTTCTTC | CASSPSRAGQRGEQFF
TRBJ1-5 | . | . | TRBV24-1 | TGTGCCACCAGTCCAGAGGCTAGCAATCAGCCCCAGCATTTT | CATSPEASNQPQHF
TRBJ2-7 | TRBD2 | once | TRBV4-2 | TGTGCCAGCAGCGAAAACCTCGGGGGAGGGGTGCAGTACTTC | CASSENLGGGVQYF
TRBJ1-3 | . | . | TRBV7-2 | TGTGCCAGCAGCTTAGCGGGTAGACAGGCCCCTTCTGGAAACACCATATATTTT | CASSLAGRQAPSGNTIYF
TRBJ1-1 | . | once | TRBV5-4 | TGTGCCAGCACCAAAGCCGGCGACGGAGCTTTCTTT | CASTKAGDGAFF